These 28 T cell receptor beta chains originate from one sample sequenced in a study of sequential checkpoint blockade in melanoma. Treatment here: randomized to nivolumab then ipilimumab (arm A) or the reverse (arm B). The method was immunoSEQ multiplex PCR; TCRdb's version includes in-frame clones alone and lacks a portion of them. The sample has fewer than 5,000 clones; 15% to 20% are singletons. This material consisted of tumor tissue (inferred from file names), taken from a patient given nivolumab and ipilimumab in sequence. These receptors all come from a human patient with melanoma. Some clones in this sample may be carry-over from other donors' samples.

The CDR3 bases are TGTGCCAGCAGCTCGACAGGGAGCCCGAATCAGCCCCAGCATTTT. Its protein product is CASSSTGSPNQPQHF. The chain carries TRBV11-3 and TRBJ1-5; 7 nucleotides agree with TRBD1. The CDR3 loop spans 15 amino acids. Germline trimming cut 4 bases from V and 4 bases from J; bases unmatched to any gene: 7. Germline CDR1 is SGHNT and CDR2 is YENEEA.

This chain connects TRBV19 to TRBJ1-1; tentative D call: TRBD1 (6 bases). CDR1 is LNHDA and CDR2 is SQIVND in the germline V gene (reference sequence). V lost 7 bases, J lost 1 base, and 10 bases lay in between. This CDR3 contains 13 residues. For the CDR3, the DNA is TGTGCCAGTAAATGGGGGGCGAACACTGAAGCTTTCTTT. This gives the protein CASKWGANTEAFF.

The rearrangement uses TRBV19 and TRBJ2-5, with TRBD1 matching over 11 bases. The CDR3 runs 15 residues. Losses at the gene ends were 1 base for V and 4 bases for J; bases not matched to a gene: 2. Germline CDR1 LNHDA, CDR2 SQIVND (reference sequence). The CDR3 region has the DNA TGTGCCAGTAGTATAGTGGACAGGGGGCGAGAGACCCAGTACTTC. The encoded protein is CASSIVDRGRETQYF.

This clone was picked up one time. The chain recombines TRBV19 with TRBJ2-1; D is perhaps TRBD1 (5 bases). This CDR3 has 14 amino acids. The germline V gene encodes CDR1 LNHDA and CDR2 SQIVND (reference sequence). V lost 0 bases to trimming and J lost 9 bases, with 12 bases between them. The CDR3: CASSIDRVNGEQFF. The CDR3 nucleotides read TGTGCCAGTAGTATAGACAGGGTTAACGGTGAGCAGTTCTTC.

This clone has a handful of counts. The chain recombines TRBV25-1 with TRBJ1-2; D remains ambiguous. CDR1 is MGHDK, CDR2 SYGVNS, per germline. CDR3 length equals 12 residues. Trimming took 4 bases from V and 8 from J, leaving 11 bases between them. CDR3: CASSVGIEGYTF. CDR3 DNA: TGTGCCAGCAGTGTGGGGATAGAGGGCTACACCTTC.

V gene TRBV9 combines with J gene TRBJ1-1; D might be TRBD1 (5 bases). V lost 4 bases and J lost 6, with 16 bases in between. The CDR3 totals 14 residues. CDR1 SGDLS and CDR2 YYNGEE come from the germline V gene. CDR3 protein: CASSPRVGGAEAFF. The CDR3 DNA sequence: TGTGCCAGCAGCCCCCGGGTGGGGGGTGCTGAAGCTTTCTTT.

This clone was picked up a small number of times. The rearrangement links TRBV6-8 to TRBJ2-5, with TRBD2 as a possible D gene (6 bases). The CDR3 consists of 13 residues. CDR1 is MNHGY and CDR2 is SAAAGT in the germline V gene. With 5 bases removed from V and 7 bases from J, the gap between germline ends came to 14 bases. The CDR3 sequence is CASSGRDSLTQYF. The CDR3 nucleotides read TGTGCCAGCAGTGGCCGGGACTCCTTGACCCAGTACTTC.

A few counts support this clone. The V and J genes are TRBV18 and TRBJ2-3; TRBD1 matches at 7 bases. Germline V gene data show CDR1 as KGHSH and CDR2 as LQKENI. This CDR3 has 15 amino acids. Trimming at V came to 2 bases and at J to 0 bases, leaving 2 bases not matched to a gene. CDR3 sequence: CASSPTGVSTDTQYF. Here the CDR3 DNA reads TGTGCCAGCTCACCAACAGGGGTTAGCACAGATACGCAGTATTTT.

The V and J genes are TRBV12-5 and TRBJ1-2; D might be TRBD1 (5 bases). The CDR3 is made up of 14 amino acids. Germline CDR1 is LGHNT and CDR2 is FRNRAP. The V and J ends lost 1 base and 4 bases respectively, with 10 bases between them. This chain's CDR3 is CASGLDGTAYGYTF. DNA of the CDR3: TGTGCTAGTGGTTTGGACGGGACGGCCTATGGCTACACCTTC.

This clone occurred many times. The CDR3 region has the DNA TGTGCCAGCAGCCAAAGCGGCCCGGGGGACATTCAGTACTTC. Protein sequence: CASSQSGPGDIQYF. The V call is TRBV11-3, the J call TRBJ2-4, with a weak D call TRBD2 (6 bases). CDR1 and CDR2 (germline): SGHNT, YENEEA. There are 14 residues in the CDR3. Trimming took off 5 bases at V and 8 bases at J, with 16 bases between the two ends.

This clone was observed a handful of times. The V call is TRBV10-3, the J call TRBJ1-2; D is perhaps TRBD1 (5 bases). Germline assignment: CDR1 ENHRY and CDR2 SYGVKD. The V end was cut by 2 bases, the J end by 3 bases, with 7 bases between. This CDR3 is built from 13 residues. The CDR3 bases are TGTGCCATCAGTGAGATGGGGGACTATGGCTACACCTTC. Translating it yields CAISEMGDYGYTF.

This clone was detected a few times. This sequence joins TRBV2 and TRBJ2-7; 7 nucleotides align to TRBD1. Germline V lookup: CDR1 SNHLY, CDR2 FYNNEI. The CDR3 sequence is 17 residues long. Trimming cost V 4 bases and J 4 bases; bases outside gene matches: 16. The CDR3 protein is CASSGSKQGSERYEQYF. In nucleotides, the CDR3 is TGTGCCAGCAGTGGGTCAAAACAGGGGTCCGAAAGGTACGAGCAGTACTTC.

The V call is TRBV6-8, the J call TRBJ2-2; the D gene is possibly TRBD1 (6 bases). V gave up 8 bases and J gave up 4 bases, with 11 bases separating them. Germline V gene lookup returns CDR1 MNHGY and CDR2 SAAAGT. The CDR3 consists of 13 residues. CDR3 nucleotide sequence: TGTGCCAGCGGGCAGGGGATCACCGGGGAGCTGTTTTTT. Translated, it gives CASGQGITGELFF.

The chain uses TRBV6-8 and TRBJ2-7, with 7 bases lining up with TRBD1. With 5 bases clipped from V and 2 bases from J, the junction kept 6 bases outside the gene matches. This CDR3 is 14 amino acids long. Germline lookup yields CDR1 MNHGY and CDR2 SAAAGT. The CDR3 DNA reads TGTGCCAGCAGTCCAGGGGGTAGCACCTACGAGCAGTACTTC. Amino acids: CASSPGGSTYEQYF.

This clone was counted many times. V is TRBV6-8 and J is TRBJ1-2; 8 bases align to TRBD1. J lost 5 bases, V lost 10 bases, and 9 bases had no gene match. The CDR3 is made up of 13 amino acids. From germline, CDR1 is MNHGY and CDR2 SAAAGT. The CDR3 coding sequence is TGTGCCATCACCGGACAGGGCGCTTATGGCTACACCTTC. Translating gives CAITGQGAYGYTF.

In this sample, this clone is medium-sized (0.01 to 0.1%). This chain's CDR3 is CASISVQTVAETQYF. CDR3 coding DNA: TGTGCCAGCATCTCCGTCCAAACGGTGGCGGAGACCCAGTACTTC. V gene TRBV9 combines with J gene TRBJ2-5; D is unclear. This CDR3 spans 15 amino acids. The V end was cut by 6 bases, the J end by 5 bases, with 20 bases between. CDR1 SGDLS and CDR2 YYNGEE come from the germline V gene. Looking up the rest from reference TRBV9 and TRBJ2-5 gives the full variable domain: DSGVTQTPKHLITATGQRVTLRCSPRSGDLSVYWYQQSLDQGLQFLIQYYNGEERAKGNILERFSAQQFPDLHSELNLSSLELGDSALYFCASISVQTVAETQYFGPGTRLLVL.

V and J are TRBV2 and TRBJ2-5; no clear D gene. The CDR3 length is 14 residues. The V gene's germline CDR1 is SNHLY and CDR2 FYNNEI. V was clipped by 5 bases and J by 1 base, with 11 bases between them. CDR3 loop: CASSSPIIQETQYF. The CDR3 nucleotides read TGTGCCAGCAGTTCCCCGATAATCCAAGAGACCCAGTACTTC. The full variable domain, rest sourced from reference TRBV2 and TRBJ2-5, is EPEVTQTPSHQVTQMGQEVILRCVPISNHLYFYWYRQILGQKVEFLVSFYNNEISEKSEIFDDQFSVERPDGSNFTLKIRSTKLEDSAMYFCASSSPIIQETQYFGPGTRLLVL.

This clone has only a few counts. The rearrangement uses TRBV30 and TRBJ1-5, with a possible D match to TRBD1 (5 bases). The germline V and J ends were trimmed by 3 bases and 1 base, with 10 bases remaining between them. The CDR3 contains 14 residues. CDR1 and CDR2 (germline): GTSNPN, SVGIG (reference sequence). This CDR3 is CAWSAGGSNQPQHF. Written as DNA, the CDR3 is TGTGCCTGGAGCGCCGGGGGGAGCAATCAGCCCCAGCATTTT.

V is TRBV6-8 and J is TRBJ2-1, with D perhaps TRBD1 (6 bases). The germline CDR1 and CDR2 sequences are MNHGY and SAAAGT. Trimming stripped 5 bases from V and 6 bases from J, with 17 bases between. This CDR3 region has 15 residues. The CDR3 is CASSQQGYLGNEQFF. As DNA, the CDR3 is TGTGCCAGCAGTCAACAGGGATATTTAGGCAATGAGCAGTTCTTC.

V gene TRBV9 combines with J gene TRBJ2-3; 7 bases are a match to TRBD2. This CDR3 has 15 amino acids. The ends lost 5 bases at V and 1 base at J; junction bases unmatched: 7. Germline values: CDR1 SGDLS, CDR2 YYNGEE. The DNA of the CDR3 is TGTGCCAGCAGGGCCGGTGGGGGGGGCACAGATACGCAGTATTTT. Translating it yields CASRAGGGGTDTQYF.

This rearrangement joins TRBV25-1 to TRBJ1-5, with D tentatively TRBD1 (5 bases). There are 14 residues in the CDR3. V was clipped by 4 bases and J by 7 bases, with 14 bases between them. CDR1 MGHDK and CDR2 SYGVNS come from the germline V gene. The CDR3 here is CASSARGLAQPQHF. DNA of the CDR3: TGTGCCAGCAGTGCAAGGGGTTTAGCCCAGCCCCAGCATTTT.

The V and J genes are TRBV10-3 and TRBJ1-5; maybe TRBD1 (6 bases). The CDR3 is made up of 16 amino acids. V gave up 1 base and J gave up 4 bases, with 14 bases separating them. CDR1 and CDR2 from the germline V gene are ENHRY and SYGVKD. CDR3 bases: TGTGCCATCAGTGAGTATCGAGGACAGACAAATCAGCCCCAGCATTTT. Protein: CAISEYRGQTNQPQHF.

This clone was counted at least ten times. The chain uses TRBV9 and TRBJ2-3, with D perhaps TRBD2 (5 bases). CDR1 and CDR2 from the germline V gene are SGDLS and YYNGEE. The V end lost 0 bases, the J end lost 0 bases, and 5 bases lay between the germline ends. The CDR3 covers 14 residues. CDR3 residues: CASSVGTSTDTQYF. The CDR3 coding sequence is TGTGCCAGCAGCGTAGGGACTAGCACAGATACGCAGTATTTT.

This sequence joins TRBV25-1 and TRBJ2-3; the match to TRBD1 covers 12 bases. The CDR3 sequence is 16 residues long. The germline V gene encodes CDR1 MGHDK and CDR2 SYGVNS. The junction had 6 bases not matched to a gene; V was cut back by 2 bases and J by 6 bases. The CDR3 DNA reads as TGTGCCAGCAGTGAAGGGTGGGGACAGGGGGCGGATACGCAGTATTTT. This codes for CASSEGWGQGADTQYF. The full variable domain, in which reference TRBV25-1 and TRBJ2-3 provide the parts outside the CDR3, is EADIYQTPRYLVIGTGKKITLECSQTMGHDKMYWYQQDPGMELHLIHYSYGVNSTEKGDLSSESTVSRIRTEHFPLTLESARPSHTSQYLCASSEGWGQGADTQYFGPGTRLTVL.

This clone was counted at least ten times. This chain uses TRBV11-3 with TRBJ1-1; D gene unclear. Germline V gene data show CDR1 as SGHNT and CDR2 as YENEEA. V lost 5 bases and J lost 3, with 13 bases in between. The CDR3 has 14 residues. The DNA of the CDR3 is TGTGCCAGCAGCCCCCTAGGGTTGGACACTGAAGCTTTCTTT. Its translation is CASSPLGLDTEAFF.

This clone has a handful of counts. V usage is TRBV28 and J usage is TRBJ1-1; no definite D call. The CDR3 is 14 residues long. Trimming removed 3 bases at V and 1 base at J, with 9 bases between. Germline CDR1 and CDR2: MDHEN and SYDVKM. The CDR3 bases are TGTGCCAGCAGTTTCCCCGGAGCGAACACTGAAGCTTTCTTT. Its protein is CASSFPGANTEAFF.

This chain connects TRBV29-1 to TRBJ2-5; D unresolved. The CDR3 runs 12 residues. Germline CDR1 reads SQVTM; CDR2 reads ANQGSEA. The V and J ends lost 3 bases and 1 base respectively, with 6 bases between them. The CDR3 coding sequence is TGCAGCGTTGATGTCTCCCAAGAGACCCAGTACTTC. The encoded protein is CSVDVSQETQYF.

By share of the sample, this clone is medium-sized (0.01 to 0.1%). CDR3 DNA: TGCGCCAGCAGCTTGGAGGGGGGCGCTGGGGCCAACGTCCTGACTTTC. Its protein product is CASSLEGGAGANVLTF. The chain couples TRBV5-1 to TRBJ2-6, with D perhaps assigned TRBD1 or TRBD2 (6 bases each). Germline-derived CDR1 and CDR2 are SGHRS and YFSETQ. V lost 0 bases and J 2 bases, leaving 9 bases between the germline ends. CDR3 length: 16 residues.